This TCR beta chain was sequenced during a study of cytomegalovirus exposure and HLA in healthy donors. Overall study findings and caveats: Later analysis identified a missense DCLRE1C variant that was linked to TCR beta V- and J-gene trimming. Segments of the TCR beta V type were, in most cases, productive about 90% or about 30% of the time in an earlier analysis.

A remark on this clone: Its antigen is currently unknown.

Amplification used 60 Vbeta primers and 13 Jbeta primers. Here immunoSEQ multiplex PCR was the method, and the copy in TCRdb shows in-frame clones only, minus some. In total, the table holds some 70,000 clones. This sequence was found in a man between 35 and 55 years old in good health and CMV-seronegative. The material sequenced was PBMCs.

CDR3 coding DNA: TGTGCCAGCAGTTCGCGACAGCCAGGCCGTGGCGAGCAGTACTTC. Amino acid sequence: CASSSRQPGRGEQYF. The J gene is TRBJ2-7, the V gene TRBV27; tentative D call: TRBD1 (5 bases). The germline V gene encodes CDR1 MNHEY and CDR2 SMNVEV (reference sequence). The germline V and J ends were trimmed by 4 bases and 6 bases, with 19 bases remaining between them. The CDR3 has 15 amino acids.